A selection of T cell receptor beta chains follows, all from one sample in a study of T cell clones after liver transplantation. Clones were sequenced by immunoSEQ multiplex PCR, and TCRdb holds only the in-frame ones, with some missing. Of around 51,000 clones listed, approximately 87% are singletons. The material was CD8+ T cells from blood, obtained 12 months after liver transplant. The receptor source for this set is a human patient who received a liver transplant. Some T cells here may be from the graft donor. CDR3s include the opening cysteine and the closing phenylalanine or tryptophan. The order of the fields is J gene, D gene, CDR3 length, V gene, clone size, CDR3 DNA, CDR3 protein. A D gene is named only where the DNA matches it firmly. Clone size appears in some rows only: once, few, many, or a class for an expanded clone.

>TRBJ2-1|NA|15|TRBV5-1|NA
TGCGCCAGCAGCCCAGGGACAACGAACTTCGATGAGCAGTTCTTC
CASSPGTTNFDEQFF
>TRBJ2-2|NA|13|TRBV4-2|NA
TGTGCCAGCAGCCCCCATAGGGGTGGGGAGCTGTTTTTT
CASSPHRGGELFF
>TRBJ2-3|NA|13|TRBV19|NA
TGTGCCACCTCAGGGGGGGGTACAGATACGCAGTATTTT
CATSGGGTDTQYF
>TRBJ1-1|NA|15|TRBV5-4|NA
TGTGCCAGCAGCTCTGGTCGTCAGTTGAACACTGAAGCTTTCTTT
CASSSGRQLNTEAFF
>TRBJ2-7|NA|12|TRBV6-5|NA
TGTGCCAGCAGCCCACAGGGTTACGAGCAGTACTTC
CASSPQGYEQYF
>TRBJ2-1|NA|11|TRBV29-1|NA
TGCAGCGCTCAACCCCGCGGTGAGCAGTTCTTC
CSAQPRGEQFF
>TRBJ1-2|TRBD1|15|TRBV5-1|once
TGCGCCAGCACCCTAACCCGGACAGGGTTATATGGCTACACCTTC
CASTLTRTGLYGYTF
>TRBJ2-1|NA|14|TRBV9|once
TGTGCCAGCAGCGTAGAGGGGGTCTACAATGAGCAGTTCTTC
CASSVEGVYNEQFF
>TRBJ1-4|NA|14|TRBV9|NA
TGTGCCAGCAGCGTAGCAGGGGCCGGTGAAAAACTGTTTTTT
CASSVAGAGEKLFF
>TRBJ2-3|NA|13|TRBV9|NA
TGTGCCAGCAGCTCAGGGGGCACAGATACGCAGTATTTT
CASSSGGTDTQYF
>TRBJ2-5|TRBD2|15|TRBV7-9|once
TGTGCCAGCAGCTTCGGACTAGCGGGGGGGGAGACCCAGTACTTC
CASSFGLAGGETQYF